Presented here are 16 T cell receptor beta chains from one specimen sequenced in a study of T cell responses to AZD1222 COVID-19 vaccine (dated by TCRdb to about 2021). The intended sense of this specimen's time point label: about 28 days (+/-7) after the second vaccine dose. Receptors were amplified or captured by the immunoSEQ multiplex PCR assay. TCRdb took over this immuneACCESS table, retaining in-frame rearrangements with V and J assigned. Such tables are incomplete; in checked studies, under half of the missing clones stem from an unresolved V gene, and the remainder is unexplained. Within this sample are fewer than 100,000 clones, with 84% of them counted one time only. Jointly, the top ten make up more than 13% of the sample. Sequencing was performed on peripheral blood, taken 28 days after the second AZD1222 dose. These TCRs come from an adult who received the AZD1222 COVID-19 vaccine.

The chain joins TRBV7-2 to TRBJ1-2; TRBD1 aligns across 11 bases. Trimming took 10 bases from V and 4 from J; bases not matched to a gene: 11. Per the germline V gene, CDR1 is SGHTA and CDR2 is FQGNSA. This CDR3 contains 15 residues. The CDR3 nucleotides read TGTGCCACCGACCCTCCGGGACAGGGGGTCTATGGCTACACCTTC. Its protein is CATDPPGQGVYGYTF.

A few counts support this clone. The V gene is TRBV7-9, the J gene TRBJ2-2, with a possible D match to TRBD1 (5 bases). The CDR3 spans 12 residues. The ends were cut back, 5 bases at V and 7 bases at J, with 8 bases in the middle. Per germline, CDR1 SEHNR and CDR2 FQNEAQ (reference sequence). The CDR3 here is CASSGAGGELFF. In DNA, the CDR3 is TGTGCCAGCAGCGGGGCAGGCGGGGAGCTGTTTTTT.

The V call is TRBV13, the J call TRBJ2-7, with 7 nucleotides matching TRBD1. This CDR3 is built from 15 residues. The germline CDR1 and CDR2 sequences are PRHDT and FYEKMQ (reference sequence). The V segment lost 5 bases and the J segment 3 bases; nucleotides outside the gene matches: 10. DNA for the CDR3: TGTGCCAGCAGCACTAAGACAGGGTTAATCTACGAGCAGTACTTC. This sequence encodes CASSTKTGLIYEQYF.

The V and J genes are TRBV3-1 (or the pseudogene TRBV3-2) and TRBJ1-1; 7 nucleotides align to TRBD1. The CDR3 has 13 amino acids. Germline CDR1 and CDR2: LGHDT and YNNKEL (reference sequence). V shed 4 bases and J 11 bases; nucleotides not matched to a gene: 10. CDR3 sequence (DNA): TGTGCCAGCAGCCCTTCACAGACAGGGCGTGCTTTCTTT. This encodes CASSPSQTGRAFF.

The rearrangement joins TRBV28 to TRBJ1-2, with no clear D. CDR1 is MDHEN and CDR2 is SYDVKM in the germline V gene. The V and J ends lost 7 bases and 4 bases respectively, with 13 bases between them. This CDR3 has 13 residues. The chain's CDR3 is CASTQDGFYGYTF. CDR3 sequence (DNA): TGTGCCAGCACCCAGGACGGATTCTATGGCTACACCTTC.

This sequence joins TRBV9 and TRBJ2-3, with D possibly TRBD2 on 5 matching bases. V lost 4 bases and J lost 2, with 23 bases in between. The CDR3 contains 18 residues. In germline, CDR1 is SGDLS, CDR2 YYNGEE. CDR3 sequence reads: CASSNSRGGGGLTDTQYF. As DNA, the CDR3 is TGTGCCAGCAGCAACTCCCGAGGTGGCGGAGGACTCACAGATACGCAGTATTTT.

The V call is TRBV11-2, the J call TRBJ2-1; D perhaps matches TRBD1 (6 bases). From germline, CDR1 is SGHAT and CDR2 FQNNGV. CDR3 length: 16 amino acids. V shed 4 bases and J shed 7 bases, with 20 bases lying between them. The CDR3 spells CASSSYRGQTVNEQFF. CDR3 nucleotides: TGTGCCAGCAGCTCATATAGGGGACAAACCGTGAATGAGCAGTTCTTC.

The rearrangement uses TRBV10-3 and TRBJ2-5; 7 nucleotides agree with TRBD1. CDR1 is ENHRY, CDR2 SYGVKD, per germline. The ends lost 5 bases at V and 5 bases at J; junction bases unmatched: 11. The CDR3 has 15 residues. The DNA for the CDR3 is TGTGCCATCAGTCGACAGGGAAGTGGTCGGGAGACCCAGTACTTC. This encodes CAISRQGSGRETQYF.

This clone was seen repeatedly, ten times or more. In DNA form, the CDR3 reads TGCGCCAGCAGTCAATCTCGGTTCAGGGGGCTTAAAGAGACCCAGTACTTC. Translation: CASSQSRFRGLKETQYF. The rearrangement joins TRBV23-1 to TRBJ2-5, with 8 positions matching TRBD1. TRBV23-1 counts as an open reading frame of uncertain function. The CDR3 is 17 residues long. With V trimmed by 0 bases and J by 3 bases, 9 bases remained unmatched.

V is TRBV24-1 and J is TRBJ1-1; no firm D call. Trimming left V 6 bases short and J 1 base short, with 11 bases between. From germline, CDR1 is KGHDR and CDR2 SFDVKD. This CDR3 is 14 amino acids long. The CDR3 region is CATSPAGENTEAFF. The CDR3 DNA reads TGTGCCACCAGTCCCGCTGGTGAGAACACTGAAGCTTTCTTT.

This chain connects TRBV18 to TRBJ1-3, with D tentatively TRBD1 (5 bases). CDR1 and CDR2 from the germline V gene are KGHSH and LQKENI. V lost 1 base to trimming and J lost 2 bases, with 15 bases between them. The CDR3 spans 17 residues. CDR3 sequence reads: CASSPQQGTRTGNTIYF. CDR3 DNA: TGTGCCAGCTCACCACAGCAGGGCACCAGAACTGGAAACACCATATATTTT.

The chain combines TRBV5-1 with TRBJ2-1; TRBD2 matches 12 bases. Germline CDR1 SGHRS, CDR2 YFSETQ. With V trimmed by 2 bases and J by 8 bases, 8 bases remained unmatched. The CDR3 consists of 16 residues. The CDR3 DNA is TGCGCCAGCAGCTTTGAGCTAGCGGGGGGGCCCCATGAGCAGTTCTTC. It codes for CASSFELAGGPHEQFF.

The gene calls are TRBV24-1 and TRBJ2-3; TRBD2 is a possible D gene (6 bases). The V end was cut by 5 bases, the J end by 2 bases, with 10 bases between. Per the germline V gene, CDR1 is KGHDR and CDR2 is SFDVKD. CDR3 length: 14 residues. For the CDR3, the DNA is TGTGCCACCAGTGGCGGGATTCCCACAGATACGCAGTATTTT. Protein sequence: CATSGGIPTDTQYF.

This chain joins TRBV6-4 and TRBJ1-2; TRBD1 aligns across 11 bases. The V segment lost 5 bases and the J segment 5 bases; nucleotides outside the gene matches: 10. The CDR3 consists of 16 residues. CDR1 is MRHNA and CDR2 is SNTAGT in the germline V gene. Written as DNA, the CDR3 is TGTGCCAGCAGTCCGGGGACAGGGGGAGCCACGTATGGCTACACCTTC. This gives the protein CASSPGTGGATYGYTF.

In its sample, this clone was seen once. The V gene is TRBV18, the J gene TRBJ2-7; the D is unclear. CDR1 is KGHSH and CDR2 is LQKENI in the germline V gene. The length of the CDR3 is 15 residues. The V and J ends lost 0 bases and 4 bases respectively, with 13 bases between them. The CDR3 region has the DNA TGTGCCAGCTCACCACCAAGTAGCTTCGGTTACGAGCAGTACTTC. As protein: CASSPPSSFGYEQYF.

This sequence joins TRBV5-4 and TRBJ2-2; 8 bases are a match to TRBD2. This CDR3 contains 17 residues. Germline V gives CDR1 SGHNT, CDR2 YYREEE (reference sequence). V lost 0 bases to trimming and J lost 6 bases; unmatched junction nucleotides: 10. Here the CDR3 DNA reads TGTGCCAGCAGCTTGGCCGGGAGCGGGAGTTTCTCCGGGGAGCTGTTTTTT. The encoded protein is CASSLAGSGSFSGELFF.